This T cell receptor (beta chain) was sequenced in a study of shared clonotypes between healthy human individuals. Whole-study results and caveats: Clonotypes shared by all four donors outscored non-shared clonotypes in generation probability. Estimated richness was generally greater in naive than memory subsets.

This clone was found a few times. As yet, its antigen is unknown. Trimming left V 3 bases short and J 7 bases short, with 7 bases between. This CDR3 has 13 residues. Germline V lookup: CDR1 MDHEN, CDR2 SYDVKM. Over several immunoSEQ plates, each subset's genomic DNA was distributed in even portions. Replicate PCRs for sorted subsets used around 200 ng DNA; this equaled around 29,000 T cell genomes. TCRdb keeps only in-frame clones here, not all; method: immunoSEQ multiplex PCR. This table has about 990,000 clones, approximately 80% appearing once. The receptor comes from a man between 18 and 29 years old in good health. Some clones in this sample may be carry-over from other donors' samples. Source material: memory CD4+ T cells from PBMCs. Subset meaning: CD45RA-negative fraction. The chain joins TRBV28 to TRBJ1-6; a possible D gene is TRBD1 (6 bases). The CDR3 here is CASSLDSNSPLHF. The CDR3 region has the DNA TGTGCCAGCAGTTTGGACAGCAATTCACCCCTCCACTTT.